Below, 25 T cell receptor beta chains from the same sample are listed, as sequenced in a study of radiation and T cells in renal cell carcinoma (dated by TCRdb to between 2020 and 2021). Sample time point, as interpreted from the label and publication: baseline pretreatment blood. The treatment or condition label corresponds to: 15 Gy SBRT to primary tumor, nephrectomy 4 weeks later. The method behind the library was the immunoSEQ multiplex PCR assay. In TCRdb, the immuneACCESS table is reduced to in-frame sequences with V and J assigned. These tables do not hold every clone; where another copy was compared, an unresolved V gene accounts for under half, and the others remain unexplained. Within this sample are approximately 140,000 clones, with roughly 80% of them counted one time only. The biggest ten clones account for under 30% of the sample. Sample: blood, taken from a patient whose treatment included radiotherapy and nephrectomy. The receptors were sampled from a woman aged 45-59 years with renal cell carcinoma.

This sequence joins TRBV30 and TRBJ2-2, with D possibly being TRBD1 (5 bases). The CDR3 contains 14 residues. Germline V lookup: CDR1 GTSNPN, CDR2 SVGIG (reference sequence). Between the trimmed V and J ends, which lost 3 bases and 2 bases, there was a span of 10 bases. CDR3 coding DNA: TGTGCCTGGAGCATTGGACATAACACCGGGGAGCTGTTTTTT. Amino acids: CAWSIGHNTGELFF. Filled out from reference TRBV30 and TRBJ2-2, the complete variable domain reads SQTIHQWPATLVQPVGSPLSLECTVEGTSNPNLYWYRQAAGRGLQLLFYSVGIGQISSEVPQNLSASRPQDRQFILSSKKLLLSDSGFYLCAWSIGHNTGELFFGEGSRLTVL.

The genes are TRBV21-1 and TRBJ2-6; TRBD2, the table's D call, was not compared with the DNA. TRBV21-1 counts as a pseudogene. The CDR3 is 15 residues long. Here the CDR3 DNA reads TGTGCCAGCTCAGCGGGTGAATCTGGGGCCAACGTCCTGACTTTC. This encodes CASSAGESGANVLTF.

The chain is built from TRBV29-1 and TRBJ1-1, with a tentative D call TRBD1 (6 bases). The CDR3 covers 12 residues. Per the germline V gene, CDR1 is SQVTM and CDR2 is ANQGSEA. Trimming left V 5 bases short and J 8 bases short, with 15 bases between. CDR3 coding DNA: TGCAGCGTTCGAGTCGACAGGAACGAAGCTTTCTTT. Its protein is CSVRVDRNEAFF. Based on the CDR3 plus reference TRBV29-1 and TRBJ1-1, the full variable domain is SAVISQKPSRDICQRGTSLTIQCQVDSQVTMMFWYRQQPGQSLTLIATANQGSEATYESGFVIDKFPISRPNLTFSTLTVSNMSPEDSSIYLCSVRVDRNEAFFGQGTRLTVV.

A single count supports this clone. The chain has TRBV18 and TRBJ2-1; D remains unclear. CDR3 size: 13 residues. Germline V gives CDR1 KGHSH, CDR2 LQKENI. The V and J ends lost 0 bases and 7 bases respectively, with 7 bases between them. The CDR3 loop reads CASSPPGWNEQFF. CDR3 sequence (DNA): TGTGCCAGCTCACCACCGGGGTGGAATGAGCAGTTCTTC. Using reference TRBV18 and TRBJ2-1 for the parts outside the CDR3, the full variable domain is NAGVMQNPRHLVRRRGQEARLRCSPMKGHSHVYWYRQLPEEGLKFMVYLQKENIIDESGMPKERFSAEFPKEGPSILRIQQVVRGDSAAYFCASSPPGWNEQFFGPGTRLTVL.

This chain joins TRBV29-1 and TRBJ2-5; TRBD2 might be the D (6 bases). CDR3 size: 13 residues. Germline V gives CDR1 SQVTM, CDR2 ANQGSEA. Trimming shortened V by 3 bases and J by 5 bases, and 13 bases separated the two germline ends. The CDR3 reads CSVDRLEGETQYF. The CDR3 nucleotides are TGCAGCGTTGACAGACTAGAAGGCGAGACCCAGTACTTC.

This clone has a single count. This rearrangement joins TRBV2 to TRBJ2-4, with D unclear. From germline, CDR1 is SNHLY and CDR2 FYNNEI. The length of the CDR3 is 13 residues. Trimming removed 5 bases from V and 5 bases from J, with 10 bases in between. The DNA for the CDR3 is TGTGCCAGCAGTCCGCGTACAGAAAACATTCAGTACTTC. Protein sequence: CASSPRTENIQYF. Variable domain in full (rest from reference TRBV2 and TRBJ2-4): EPEVTQTPSHQVTQMGQEVILRCVPISNHLYFYWYRQILGQKVEFLVSFYNNEISEKSEIFDDQFSVERPDGSNFTLKIRSTKLEDSAMYFCASSPRTENIQYFGAGTRLSVL.

The chain has TRBV10-2 and TRBJ2-4; maybe TRBD2 (6 bases). The germline V gene encodes CDR1 WSHSY and CDR2 SAAADI. V was cut by 0 bases and J by 15 bases, with 27 bases left in between. This CDR3 contains 17 residues. The DNA for the CDR3 is TGCGCCAGCAGTGAGTCTCAGCTAGCGAGTCCCGCCGGTACTCTGTACTTC. It translates to CASSESQLASPAGTLYF.

The rearrangement joins TRBV7-2 to TRBJ1-5, with TRBD1 as a possible D gene (6 bases). Between the trimmed V and J ends, which lost 1 base and 5 bases, there was a span of 6 bases. CDR1 and CDR2 from the germline V gene are SGHTA and FQGNSA. The CDR3 is 13 amino acids. The CDR3 region is CASSLGQDQPQHF. CDR3 bases: TGTGCCAGCAGCTTAGGACAGGATCAGCCCCAGCATTTT.

The chain combines TRBV25-1 with TRBJ1-2; 10 bases agree with TRBD1. J was trimmed by 5 bases and V by 7 bases; bases with no gene match: 4. The CDR3 loop spans 13 amino acids. Germline CDR1 reads MGHDK; CDR2 reads SYGVNS. The CDR3 nucleotides are TGTGCCAGCAACGGACAGGGGGTTTATGGCTACACCTTC. This encodes CASNGQGVYGYTF.

The rearrangement links TRBV7-2 to TRBJ2-5, with 12 bases lining up with TRBD2. Germline values: CDR1 SGHTA, CDR2 FQGNSA. The trim removed 4 bases at V and 2 bases at J, leaving 5 bases unmatched. The CDR3 spans 16 residues. The CDR3 protein is CASSSRLAGEQETQYF. In DNA, the CDR3 is TGTGCCAGCAGCTCCCGACTAGCGGGGGAACAAGAGACCCAGTACTTC.

The chain has TRBV6-1 and TRBJ2-7; possible D gene TRBD1, 5 bases. Trimming took off 6 bases at V and 3 bases at J, with 15 bases between the two ends. The CDR3 runs to 14 residues. Germline CDR1 is MNHNS and CDR2 is SASEGT. The CDR3 sequence is CASSLQATVYEQYF. In nucleotides, the CDR3 is TGTGCCAGCAGCCTTCAGGCGACAGTCTACGAGCAGTACTTC.

This clone has just one count. The chain joins TRBV9 to TRBJ2-5; 9 bases agree with TRBD2. CDR3 length: 14 amino acids. With V trimmed by 1 base and J by 5 bases, 3 bases remained unmatched. Per germline, CDR1 SGDLS and CDR2 YYNGEE. The CDR3 nucleotides are TGTGCCAGCAGCGTATCCCTAGCGGGGGAGACCCAGTACTTC. Amino acid sequence: CASSVSLAGETQYF.

Comment on this clone: A junction boundary mismatches the germline segment, possibly from a read error. Other DNA sequences in this sample translate to the same CDR3. The chain combines TRBV5-6 with TRBJ2-7; no firm D call. Germline V gene lookup returns CDR1 SGHDT and CDR2 YYEEEE. The CDR3 is 14 amino acids. The CDR3 protein is CASSLGRSSYEQYF. The CDR3 DNA follows: TGTGCCAGCAGCTTGGGCAGGAGCTCCTACGAGCAGTACTTT.

J is TRBJ2-2 and V is TRBV7-9, with unresolved D. Germline V lookup: CDR1 SEHNR, CDR2 FQNEAQ (reference sequence). V lost 0 bases and J lost 7, with 9 bases in between. The CDR3 is 14 residues long. The CDR3 DNA is TGTGCCAGCAGCTTAGCACGCGCGATCGGGGAGCTGTTTTTT. Translation gives CASSLARAIGELFF.

The CDR3 nucleotides read TGTGCCAGCAGCTTAGCTACCTACGAGCAGTACTTC. Translation: CASSLATYEQYF. The V and J genes are TRBV11-2 and TRBJ2-7; the D is unclear. V lost 1 base to trimming and J lost 2 bases, with 3 bases between them. Germline CDR1 and CDR2: SGHAT and FQNNGV. The length of the CDR3 is 12 residues.

This sequence joins TRBV9 and TRBJ2-7, with a possible D match to TRBD1 (5 bases). The CDR3 runs 15 residues. Germline V gives CDR1 SGDLS, CDR2 YYNGEE. With 0 bases removed from V and 6 bases from J, the gap between germline ends came to 16 bases. CDR3: CASSVARQGSGEQYF. Here the CDR3 DNA reads TGTGCCAGCAGCGTAGCCCGGCAGGGCTCCGGCGAGCAGTACTTC.

This chain links TRBV7-8 with TRBJ2-7; 11 bases align to TRBD2. The V gene's germline CDR1 is SGHVS and CDR2 FQNEAQ. CDR3 length: 15 amino acids. V lost 4 bases to trimming and J lost 5 bases; unmatched junction nucleotides: 7. The CDR3 nucleotides read TGTGCCAGCAGCTCCTTAGCGGGAGGGAGCAACGAGCAGTACTTC. This gives the protein CASSSLAGGSNEQYF. Combining the CDR3 with reference TRBV7-8 and TRBJ2-7 gives the whole variable domain GAGVSQSPRYKVAKRGQDVALRCDPISGHVSLFWYQQALGQGPEFLTYFQNEAQLDKSGLPSDRFFAERPEGSVSTLKIQRTQQEDSAVYLCASSSLAGGSNEQYFGPGTRLTVT.

A few counts support this clone. The V call is TRBV7-9, the J call TRBJ2-5, with TRBD1 as a possible D gene (5 bases). The CDR3 runs 14 residues. The germline gives CDR1 SEHNR, CDR2 FQNEAQ (reference sequence). Trimming took 5 bases from V and 5 from J, leaving 15 bases between them. CDR3 region: CASSLPQGEETQYF. The CDR3 DNA reads as TGTGCCAGCAGCCTCCCCCAGGGCGAGGAGACCCAGTACTTC.

In its sample, this clone was seen a few times. The rearrangement joins TRBV4-3 to TRBJ1-5; D unclear. The V end lost 0 bases, the J end lost 4 bases, and 4 bases lay between the germline ends. This CDR3 spans 13 amino acids. Germline lookup yields CDR1 LGHNA and CDR2 YSLEER. In nucleotides, the CDR3 is TGCGCCAGCAGCCAAGAACAGAATCAGCCCCAGCATTTT. As protein: CASSQEQNQPQHF.

The chain employs TRBV28 and TRBJ2-5; D might be TRBD1 (6 bases). CDR1 MDHEN and CDR2 SYDVKM come from the germline V gene. CDR3 size: 13 residues. V gave up 8 bases and J gave up 3 bases, with 13 bases separating them. The CDR3 spells CASQGTLEETQYF. The CDR3 bases are TGTGCCAGCCAAGGGACATTGGAAGAGACCCAGTACTTC.

The genes are TRBV7-2 and TRBJ2-7, with D perhaps matching TRBD1 or TRBD2 (5 bases each). The V end was cut by 4 bases, the J end by 0 bases, with 13 bases between. The length of the CDR3 is 15 residues. Looked up from germline, CDR1 is SGHTA and CDR2 is FQGNSA. This chain's CDR3 is CASSCYRDRSYEQYF. The CDR3 bases are TGTGCCAGCAGCTGCTACCGGGACCGCTCCTACGAGCAGTACTTC. Drawing the rest from reference TRBV7-2 and TRBJ2-7, the complete variable domain is GAGVSQSPSNKVTEKGKDVELRCDPISGHTALYWYRQSLGQGLEFLIYFQGNSAPDKSGLPSDRFSAERTGGSVSTLTIQRTQQEDSAVYLCASSCYRDRSYEQYFGPGTRLTVT.

This clone was observed a single time. Relative to the germline gene, one junction end is altered; a read error may explain this. V and J are TRBV5-1 and TRBJ2-6; D not certain. The CDR3 is made up of 11 amino acids. CDR1 is SGHRS, CDR2 YFSETQ, per germline. CDR3 amino acids: CASSLADVLTF. In DNA, the CDR3 is TGCGCCAGCAGCCTGGCCGACGTCCTGACTTTC.

V gene TRBV7-8 combines with J gene TRBJ2-7; the D gene is possibly TRBD1 (6 bases). Trimming stripped 5 bases from V and 2 bases from J, with 13 bases between. The CDR3 is 14 amino acids. Germline V gives CDR1 SGHVS, CDR2 FQNEAQ. The CDR3 nucleotides read TGTGCCAGCAGCGCCACAGGGACAACCTACGAGCAGTACTTC. Its translation: CASSATGTTYEQYF.

V and J are TRBV7-2 and TRBJ2-7, with D perhaps matching TRBD1 or TRBD2 (5 bases each). The CDR3 has 16 amino acids. The V gene lost 2 bases and the J gene lost 4 bases, with 18 bases spanning the gap. Germline assignment: CDR1 SGHTA and CDR2 FQGNSA. The chain's CDR3 is CASSLSRDLVRYEQYF. Here the CDR3 DNA reads TGTGCCAGCAGCTTAAGCCGGGACCTAGTACGGTACGAGCAGTACTTC.

The chain recombines TRBV5-1 with TRBJ1-1; no firm D call. This CDR3 is 14 amino acids long. CDR1 SGHRS and CDR2 YFSETQ come from the germline V gene. Trimming removed 1 base from V and 5 bases from J, with 12 bases in between. The CDR3: CASSLTVRGTEAFF. CDR3 DNA sequence: TGCGCCAGCAGCTTGACGGTTCGAGGTACTGAAGCTTTCTTT. The entire variable domain, with the rest obtained from reference TRBV5-1 and TRBJ1-1, is as follows: KAGVTQTPRYLIKTRGQQVTLSCSPISGHRSVSWYQQTPGQGLQFLFEYFSETQRNKGNFPGRFSGRQFSNSRSEMNVSTLELGDSALYLCASSLTVRGTEAFFGQGTRLTVV.